What follows are 24 T cell receptor beta chains derived from one specimen sequenced in a study of cytomegalovirus exposure and HLA in healthy donors. PCR was performed using 60 Vbeta and 13 Jbeta primers. Generated by immunoSEQ multiplex PCR, the TCRdb table keeps only in-frame clones and is missing some. The sample shows under 150,000 clones, over 65% of them seen only once. Sequencing used PBMCs. These receptors came from a woman aged 25-40 years in good health and CMV-seropositive.

As DNA, the CDR3 is TGTGCCAGCAGAGGACAGAACTATCAGCCCCAGCATTTT. It is translated as CASRGQNYQPQHF. The chain carries TRBV6-5 and TRBJ1-5, with a tentative D call TRBD1 (6 bases). Trimming left V 6 bases short and J 5 bases short, with 11 bases between. CDR1 MNHEY and CDR2 SVGAGI come from the germline V gene. CDR3 length: 13 amino acids.

The chain is built from TRBV6-5 and TRBJ2-7; 7 bases are a match to TRBD1. The V gene's germline CDR1 is MNHEY and CDR2 SVGAGI. The trim removed 5 bases at V and 1 base at J, leaving 2 bases unmatched. CDR3 length: 13 residues. The CDR3 is CASSQQGSYEQYF. CDR3 coding DNA: TGTGCCAGCAGTCAACAGGGGTCCTACGAGCAGTACTTC.

The chain recombines TRBV14 with TRBJ1-2; D is unresolved. V dropped 1 base and J dropped 8 bases, with 11 bases sitting between them. Germline assignment: CDR1 SGHDN and CDR2 FVKESK. The CDR3 consists of 13 residues. CDR3 region: CASSQVREGGYTF. In DNA, the CDR3 is TGTGCCAGCAGCCAAGTACGGGAAGGGGGCTACACCTTC.

The J gene is TRBJ1-1, the V gene TRBV18; tentatively, D is TRBD1 (5 bases). Germline CDR1 is KGHSH and CDR2 is LQKENI. Between the trimmed V and J ends, which lost 0 bases and 1 base, there was a span of 12 bases. This CDR3 spans 16 amino acids. The DNA for the CDR3 is TGTGCCAGCTCACCACCGGGTGGGGCAGCGAACACTGAAGCTTTCTTT. Amino acids: CASSPPGGAANTEAFF.

The chain uses TRBV19 and TRBJ1-5, with D perhaps TRBD1 (5 bases). V was shortened by 6 bases and J by 1 base, with 7 bases between the two germline ends. The germline CDR1 and CDR2 sequences are LNHDA and SQIVND (reference sequence). There are 13 residues in the CDR3. This CDR3 is CASRTESNQPQHF. CDR3 in DNA: TGTGCCAGTAGGACAGAAAGCAATCAGCCCCAGCATTTT.

The chain recombines TRBV10-3 with TRBJ1-1, with 7 bases identical to TRBD1. V lost 9 bases, J lost 5 bases, and 15 bases stayed unmatched. The germline gives CDR1 ENHRY, CDR2 SYGVKD. The CDR3 covers 15 residues. The CDR3 is CAMSERTGVGTEAFF. The CDR3, as DNA: TGTGCCATGAGCGAGCGGACAGGTGTTGGTACTGAAGCTTTCTTT.

The chain uses TRBV11-3 and TRBJ2-3, with D perhaps TRBD2 (6 bases). V lost 5 bases, J lost 3 bases, and 15 bases lay in between. Germline lookup yields CDR1 SGHNT and CDR2 YENEEA. CDR3 length: 15 residues. CDR3 sequence reads: CASSQTSLGTDTQYF. The CDR3 DNA reads TGTGCCAGCAGCCAAACTAGCTTGGGTACAGATACGCAGTATTTT.

The chain recombines TRBV11-3 with TRBJ2-7; 7 nucleotides line up with TRBD2. Germline assignment: CDR1 SGHNT and CDR2 YENEEA. This CDR3 is 18 amino acids long. Unmatched junction bases numbered 16, after V lost 5 bases and J lost 0 bases. The CDR3 loop is CASSRTGWGGESSYEQYF. The CDR3 DNA is TGTGCCAGCAGCCGAACGGGGTGGGGGGGGGAGAGCTCCTACGAGCAGTACTTC.

The chain couples TRBV19 to TRBJ1-6, with D uncertain. Germline values: CDR1 LNHDA, CDR2 SQIVND (reference sequence). V lost 7 bases to trimming and J lost 0 bases, with 10 bases between them. This CDR3 is 15 amino acids long. As DNA, the CDR3 is TGTGCCAGTAAAAAAGAGAGCTCCTATAATTCACCCCTCCACTTT. It is translated as CASKKESSYNSPLHF. Using reference TRBV19 and TRBJ1-6 for the parts outside the CDR3, the full variable domain is DGGITQSPKYLFRKEGQNVTLSCEQNLNHDAMYWYRQDPGQGLRLIYYSQIVNDFQKGDIAEGYSVSREKKESFPLTVTSAQKNPTAFYLCASKKESSYNSPLHFGNGTRLTVT.

This chain connects TRBV12-5 to TRBJ2-2; 7 bases map to TRBD1. V shed 2 bases and J 1 base; nucleotides not matched to a gene: 4. Germline CDR1 LGHNT, CDR2 FRNRAP. This CDR3 spans 16 amino acids. The CDR3, as DNA: TGTGCTAGTGGTTTGAGAAGGACAGGGAACACCGGGGAGCTGTTTTTT. Residues: CASGLRRTGNTGELFF.

The chain recombines TRBV19 with TRBJ2-5; perhaps TRBD2 as D (5 bases). CDR3 length: 13 amino acids. Trimming shortened V by 2 bases and J by 11 bases, and 15 bases separated the two germline ends. Germline V gene sequence: CDR1 LNHDA, CDR2 SQIVND (reference sequence). CDR3 nucleotides: TGTGCCAGTAGTATAACTAGTTTCGGGGAGCAGTACTTC. As protein: CASSITSFGEQYF.

The chain couples TRBV7-9 to TRBJ2-1; D gene unclear. The CDR3 runs 11 residues. The ends were cut back, 5 bases at V and 8 bases at J, with 7 bases in the middle. From germline, CDR1 is SEHNR and CDR2 FQNEAQ (reference sequence). CDR3: CASSPFDEQFF. The CDR3 coding sequence is TGTGCCAGCAGCCCGTTTGATGAGCAGTTCTTC.

The chain joins TRBV9 to TRBJ2-7, with 11 nucleotides matching TRBD2. The CDR3 extends over 17 amino acids. Trimming took 2 bases from V and 5 from J; bases not matched to a gene: 12. Germline CDR1 is SGDLS and CDR2 is YYNGEE. The chain's CDR3 is CASSVSPLAGGQDEQYF. The CDR3 coding sequence is TGTGCCAGCAGCGTGAGCCCCTTAGCGGGGGGGCAGGACGAGCAGTACTTC.

The J gene is TRBJ2-2, the V gene TRBV5-1, with D uncertain. Germline assignment: CDR1 SGHRS and CDR2 YFSETQ. This CDR3 spans 15 amino acids. Trimming shortened V by 4 bases and J by 0 bases, and 10 bases separated the two germline ends. CDR3 sequence: CASSLANSNTGELFF. The CDR3, as DNA: TGCGCCAGCAGCCTGGCTAACTCGAACACCGGGGAGCTGTTTTTT.

V is TRBV19 and J is TRBJ1-5; D gene uncertain. CDR1 LNHDA and CDR2 SQIVND come from the germline V gene (reference sequence). V gave up 7 bases and J gave up 6 bases, with 19 bases separating them. This CDR3 spans 15 amino acids. The CDR3 region has the DNA TGTGCCAGTACCACTAACGGAGGGAGAGGTCAGCCCCAGCATTTT. The encoded protein is CASTTNGGRGQPQHF.

The J gene is TRBJ2-7, the V gene TRBV29-1, with 9 positions matching TRBD1. The CDR3 consists of 16 residues. CDR1 is SQVTM, CDR2 ANQGSEA, per germline. V was pared by 5 bases and J by 4 bases, with 15 bases of the junction left unmatched. CDR3 in amino acids: CSVTPTDRGPPYEQYF. CDR3 nucleotide sequence: TGCAGCGTTACCCCTACGGACAGGGGCCCCCCTTACGAGCAGTACTTC.

The rearrangement joins TRBV27 to TRBJ2-1; a possible D gene is TRBD1 (6 bases). V lost 8 bases to trimming and J lost 7 bases, with 18 bases between them. CDR3 size: 14 residues. Per the germline V gene, CDR1 is MNHEY and CDR2 is SMNVEV (reference sequence). CDR3 region: CASARRDTQNEQFF. In DNA, the CDR3 is TGTGCCAGCGCACGAAGGGACACGCAGAATGAGCAGTTCTTC.

Details on this clone: At one of its ends the junction is not consistent with the germline gene, which may arise from a read error. The chain carries TRBV7-9 and TRBJ1-5, with 7 nucleotides matching TRBD1. This CDR3 has 15 amino acids. CDR1 and CDR2 from the germline V gene are SEHNR and FQNEAQ (reference sequence). CDR3 loop: CSSSQADRSNQPQHF. The CDR3 DNA reads TGTTCCAGCAGCCAAGCGGACAGGAGCAATCAGCCCCAGCATTTT.

This clone came up a few times. The gene calls are TRBV9 and TRBJ1-2, with 7 bases matching TRBD1. Germline values: CDR1 SGDLS, CDR2 YYNGEE. V lost 1 base to trimming and J lost 5 bases; unmatched junction nucleotides: 8. The CDR3 totals 15 residues. The CDR3 nucleotides read TGTGCCAGCAGCGTAAACTCCGGGACAGAATATGGCTACACCTTC. It specifies CASSVNSGTEYGYTF.

The V and J genes are TRBV7-8 and TRBJ2-1, with 7 bases aligning to TRBD2. V dropped 5 bases and J dropped 6; count of bases not matched to a gene: 7. Germline lookup yields CDR1 SGHVS and CDR2 FQNEAQ. This CDR3 has 14 amino acids. The CDR3 region is CASSGPGGTNEQFF. The DNA of the CDR3 is TGTGCCAGCAGCGGTCCCGGGGGGACCAATGAGCAGTTCTTC.

J is TRBJ2-3 and V is TRBV19, with 10 bases aligning to TRBD1. CDR1 is LNHDA, CDR2 SQIVND, per germline (reference sequence). After removal of 7 bases from V and 8 bases from J, the junction contained 12 bases not matched to a gene. The CDR3 has 15 amino acids. CDR3 sequence: CASKPGGGTGATQYF. The DNA for the CDR3 is TGTGCCAGTAAGCCCGGGGGGGGGACAGGGGCTACGCAGTATTTT.

This clone was recorded a few times. V and J are TRBV25-1 and TRBJ1-2, with D maybe TRBD1 (5 bases). CDR3 size: 13 residues. V was cut by 5 bases and J by 8 bases, with 15 bases left in between. Germline V gene sequence: CDR1 MGHDK, CDR2 SYGVNS. The CDR3: CASSTILGGGYTF. CDR3 coding DNA: TGTGCCAGCAGTACCATCTTGGGGGGAGGCTACACCTTC.

The rearrangement uses TRBV4-2 and TRBJ1-5; TRBD1 agrees at 9 bases. This CDR3 has 14 amino acids. Unmatched junction bases numbered 4, after V lost 4 bases and J lost 6 bases. Germline lookup yields CDR1 LGHNA and CDR2 YNFKEQ. This CDR3 reads CASSLGQGSQPQHF. The CDR3 DNA sequence: TGTGCCAGCAGCCTGGGACAGGGAAGTCAGCCCCAGCATTTT.

The chain employs TRBV4-1 and TRBJ1-1; 12 bases match TRBD1. This CDR3 spans 16 amino acids. Germline V gene sequence: CDR1 MGHRA, CDR2 YSYEKL. J lost 0 bases, V lost 5 bases, and 4 bases had no gene match. CDR3 sequence: CASSKGQGALNTEAFF. The CDR3 nucleotides are TGCGCCAGCAGCAAGGGACAGGGGGCTTTGAACACTGAAGCTTTCTTT.